This TCR beta chain was observed in a study of cytomegalovirus exposure and HLA in healthy donors (dated by TCRdb to 2016 to 2017). Notes on the research overall: According to an earlier analysis of several hundred of the donors, some 170 million T cells yielded 117 million unique TCR beta sequences and less than 300 Gb of sequence data. A later analysis re-analyzed previously published TCR beta repertoires from roughly 690 donors and added high-resolution HLA genotyping to study TCR occurrence patterns. Alongside the repertoire data, information on donor age, sex, ethnicity and CMV serostatus was compiled. An earlier analysis of 587 of the donors applied high-throughput TCR beta sequencing to assess whether each TCR beta V gene segment acted as functional or pseudogenic. The study aimed to test whether signatures of past pathogen exposure could be identified by cataloging public T cell receptors. Along with the roughly 700-subject first cohort, a separate validation cohort of over 90 different subjects was used. High-throughput TCR immunosequencing, statistical association of individual TCRs with disease status, and machine learning were combined to predict cytomegalovirus infection status. A later genetic analysis used genome-wide SNP genotypes for about three fifths of the 666 donors, treating that subset as a discovery cohort. Using immunosequencing, the study profiled T cell repertoires from fewer than 700 subjects and related those repertoires to cytomegalovirus serostatus. The number of typed donors differed by locus: about 620-630 for A, B, C, DRB1 and DQB1; some 540 for DQA1; about 600 for DPA1; and about 470 for DPB1. Both class I and class II loci were covered by HLA typing, at four-digit resolution. Rather than using new phenotypic data, the later analysis identified candidate immune exposures from TCR beta sequences and from how often those sequences occurred across donors. About 320 gigabases of sequencing data and tens of millions of unique TCR sequences were included in an early release covering under 650 HLA-typed donors. About five DR-DQ haplotypes were treated as single units for association and clustering because of strong linkage in the cohort. All discovery cohort repertoires had been generated on a single sequencing platform. On average, roughly 200,000 unique TCR beta nucleotide sequences were sequenced per donor among about 400 genotyped donors of the cohort, with 15% to 20% of those sequences being non-productive. The genetic ancestry cluster associated with self-reported Caucasian donors included approximately 85% of the 398 genotyped donors. What the research found in general, with its limitations: Most TCR sequences were observed very rarely across donors, whereas some public TCRs were present in many individuals. Because some donors lacked HLA typing at each locus, the association tests relied only on the typed subset. A further reported finding was that TCR beta sequences accurately predicted the HLA-A and HLA-B alleles for most subjects in the first cohort. The 87-base-pair reads could not distinguish some IMGT-functional V segments, including TRBV6-2 and TRBV6-3, so those segments were excluded. The cohort was sequenced for TCR beta chains only, and without alpha or paired-chain data the features that could be detected were limited. Because counts were too low, some 16 rarely observed V segments, including chromosome 9 orphons, were excluded from the earlier analysis of roughly 580 of the donors. Correlated functional status among segregating V segments might be attributable to linkage disequilibrium, but an unknown experimental factor could not be ruled out. A later analysis associated about 17,000 TCR beta sequences with specific HLA alleles at a false discovery rate of 0.05. Immune exposure information for the cohort was limited to CMV serostatus. In an earlier analysis of about 540 of the donors, most TCR beta V segments were observed in productive rearrangements about 87% or about 30% of the time, broadly matching IMGT annotations. Compared with the approximately 700-donor mean, donors in an Asian-associated ancestry cluster had fewer N-insertions in productive TCRs, according to a later genetic analysis. According to a later analysis, TCR association rates differed among HLA loci, with DRB1 alleles showing the most associated TCRs and HLA-C alleles showing the fewest. A later genetic analysis associated a missense DCLRE1C variant with V-gene and J-gene trimming of TCR beta chains, and an independent cohort replicated the association. In the study, around 150 TCR beta chains were listed as associated with cytomegalovirus. In a later analysis, HLA-associated TCR beta chains were found to be more clonally expanded and to have lower generation probabilities than equally common non-associated chains. Strong co-occurrence of HLA alleles, especially DR and DQ, made assigning TCR associations to individual alleles difficult. A few of the identified cytomegalovirus-associated TCR beta chains were confirmed in vitro to be specific for cytomegalovirus antigens. The authors suggested that the approach could potentially be generalized to other disease states and immunological phenotypes. Presence/absence analyses assumed roughly uniform sequencing depth across donors, an assumption that may not hold. In both the original and validation cohorts, the classifier was reported to diagnose cytomegalovirus status with high specificity and sensitivity. Several of the top co-occurrence clusters appeared to be linked to parvovirus B19, influenza, CMV and Epstein-Barr virus, according to a later analysis. A later analysis found that most CMV-associated TCR beta chains appeared HLA-restricted, with HLA associations seemingly driven largely by CMV exposure. A cluster of highly shared sequence variants was judged likely to be a technical artifact of the sequencing pipeline.

CDR1 MNHEY and CDR2 SVGAGI are derived from the germline V gene. V is cut by 2 bases and J by 5 bases, and the space between the germline ends is 15 bases. CDR3 length: 16 amino acids, cysteine to phenylalanine. CDR3 DNA only is kept here, 48 bases in frame from base 1. A note on this clone: The antigen it binds to is not known. No much larger clone is present one base from it, and per-base qualities are unavailable.

In total, more than 500 healthy bone marrow donors made up the cohort. Cohort members were all nominally healthy when sampled, although unrecorded immune exposures were likely present. The donor was CMV seropositive and belonged to the group of 250 to 300 seropositive cohort members. Each donor provided a peripheral blood sample, and peripheral blood mononuclear cells were used for TCR beta sequencing. Genomic DNA was extracted from the blood cell samples with the Qiagen DNeasy Blood Extraction Kit. The method behind the library was the immunoSEQ multiplex PCR assay. A mixture of 60 forward primers for TCR Vbeta segments and 13 reverse primers for TCR Jbeta segments was used in the multiplex PCR. The CDR3 region of rearranged TCR beta genes was amplified from genomic DNA with a multiplex PCR assay. The Illumina HiSeq System was used to sequence the amplified TCR beta libraries as 87-base-pair reads. Per the original workflow: Across the 500 to 750 repertoires, a later analysis counted 78 million or so unique TCR beta chains, roughly 11 million of which were shared by at least two donors. A nearest-neighbor algorithm error-corrected the raw reads and collapsed the reads into unique sequences, merging closely related sequences to remove PCR and sequencing errors. Alignment of CDR3 sequences to IMGT reference sequences was used to assign V, D and J gene segments. For a sequence to be retained, a match of at least six nucleotides was required to both a V gene segment and a J gene segment. Rearrangements were called productive when the CDR3 lacked stop codons and stayed in frame with V and J; all others were non-productive. CDR3 was defined by IMGT convention, running from the second conserved V-encoded cysteine to the conserved J-encoded phenylalanine. In an earlier analysis of roughly 580 of the donors, sequences lacking an unambiguous match to a single V gene segment were excluded. An earlier analysis of 587 of the donors classified V segments as functional when productive rearrangements were above 56.7% and as segregating when the standard deviation between donors was above 5%. A statistical classification framework was built to diagnose cytomegalovirus status from the catalog of TCR beta chain sequences. A later analysis assigned V and J genes by comparing TCR nucleotide sequences with IMGT/GENE-DB human TR gene sequences. In a later analysis, CDR3 sequences and most-parsimonious VDJ recombination scenarios were assigned using the TCRdist pipeline. In a later analysis, every TCR beta chain was defined by the combination of its CDR3 amino acid sequence and its V-gene family, and reads without a unique V-gene family were dropped. In a later analysis, around 650 highly shared, low-generation-probability nucleotide sequences were removed to address suspected cross-contamination and a sequencing artifact. In a later analysis, a clonal expansion index for each public chain was calculated from normalized within-repertoire ranks of inferred template counts. In a later analysis, generation probabilities were computed with a VDJ recombination model fitted to out-of-frame rearrangements, and the resulting probabilities were checked against IGoR. In a later analysis, TCR-TCR, TCR-HLA and TCR-CMV co-occurrence was scored with hypergeometric tests, and a repertoire-size bias correction was applied to TCR pairs. A later analysis estimated false discovery rates by permuting HLA or CMV assignments 20 times. In a later analysis, co-occurring TCRs were grouped using DBSCAN, and TCRdist sequence similarity was added for clustering within HLA-allele-positive subsets. Co-occurrence clustering excluded repertoires with fewer than 30,000 or more than 120,000 public chains, plus five with anomalous nucleotide sharing. TCRdb re-hosts the immuneACCESS table, in-frame sequences only. Its copies lack some clones; in the studies checked, an unresolved V gene accounts for under half of them, and the cause for the rest is not known. That table furnishes V, J and clone size, whereas the DNA furnished D and trimming. The sample data list about 140,000 clones, and around four fifths of these were observed just once. 1.4% of the sample is in the top ten clones.

The rearrangement combines TRBV6-5 with TRBJ2-2; 7 matching bases give a weak D call of TRBD2. Input material: PBMCs. The sequence was obtained from a man aged 30 to 45 in good health and CMV-seropositive. For the CDR3, the sequence is CASSYQGRGRTGELFF. The DNA sequence reads TGTGCCAGCAGTTACCAGGGGCGGGGGAGGACCGGGGAGCTGTTTTTT.